This T cell receptor (beta chain) was recorded in a study of control samples from healthy donors and cancer patients. To note about this clone: This sample includes further DNA sequences coding for the same CDR3.

Clones were sequenced by immunoSEQ multiplex PCR, and TCRdb holds only the in-frame ones, with some missing. The data contain 110,000 to 150,000 clones, about 85% of them singletons. The CDR3 extends over 13 amino acids. V was shortened by 2 bases and J by 5 bases, with 9 bases between the two germline ends. CDR1 and CDR2 from the germline V gene are LNHDA and SQIVND (reference sequence). The clonotype was recovered from a woman aged 25-40 years in good health. The V call is TRBV19, the J call TRBJ1-1; D ambiguous. Input material: blood. This CDR3 is CASSINRGTEAFF. As DNA, the CDR3 is TGTGCCAGTAGTATAAATCGGGGAACTGAAGCTTTCTTT.